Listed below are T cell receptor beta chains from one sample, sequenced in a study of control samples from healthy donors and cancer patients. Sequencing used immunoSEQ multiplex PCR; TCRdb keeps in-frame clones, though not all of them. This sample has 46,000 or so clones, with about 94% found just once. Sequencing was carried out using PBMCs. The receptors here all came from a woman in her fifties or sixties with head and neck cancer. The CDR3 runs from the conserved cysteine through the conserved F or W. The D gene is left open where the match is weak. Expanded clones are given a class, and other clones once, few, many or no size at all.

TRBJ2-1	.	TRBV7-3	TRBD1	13	CASSIGQGNEQFF	TGTGCCAGCAGCATCGGACAGGGCAATGAGCAGTTCTTC
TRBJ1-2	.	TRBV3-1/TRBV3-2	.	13	CASSLEVGYGYTF	TGTGCCAGCAGCTTAGAGGTGGGCTATGGCTACACCTTC
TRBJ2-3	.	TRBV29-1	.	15	CSVEGPSGSTDTQYF	TGCAGCGTTGAAGGTCCTTCTGGGAGCACAGATACGCAGTATTTT
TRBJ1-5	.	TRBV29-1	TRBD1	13	CSVLLQGDQPQHF	TGCAGCGTCTTGCTACAGGGGGATCAGCCCCAGCATTTT
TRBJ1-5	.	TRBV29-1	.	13	CSAGGGSSQPQHF	TGCAGCGCTGGGGGGGGTTCATCCCAGCCCCAGCATTTT
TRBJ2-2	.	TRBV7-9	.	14	CASSATRGTGELFF	TGTGCCAGCAGCGCGACCAGGGGCACCGGGGAGCTGTTTTTT
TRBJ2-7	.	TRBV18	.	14	CASSPGAVPYEQYF	TGTGCCAGCTCACCAGGGGCAGTGCCTTACGAGCAGTACTTC
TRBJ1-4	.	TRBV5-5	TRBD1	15	CASTPTGGLNEKLFF	TGTGCCAGCACCCCCACAGGGGGTCTTAATGAAAAACTGTTTTTT
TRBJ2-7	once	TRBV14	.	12	CASSQVSYEQYF	TGTGCCAGCAGCCAAGTCTCCTACGAGCAGTACTTC
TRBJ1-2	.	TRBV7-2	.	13	CASSFLQRGGYTF	TGTGCCAGCAGCTTCCTCCAGCGAGGTGGCTACACCTTC
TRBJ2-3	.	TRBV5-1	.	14	CASVPGTGTDTQYF	TGCGCCAGCGTACCCGGGACGGGCACAGATACGCAGTATTTT
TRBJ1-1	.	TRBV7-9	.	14	CASTRDSLFTEAFF	TGTGCCAGCACTCGAGACAGCCTCTTCACCGAAGCTTTCTTT
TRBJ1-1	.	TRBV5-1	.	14	CASSSTGRDTEAFF	TGCGCCAGCAGCTCTACGGGGAGGGACACTGAAGCTTTCTTT
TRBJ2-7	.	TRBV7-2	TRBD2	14	CASSLDSGRYEQYF	TGTGCCAGCAGCTTAGACAGCGGGAGGTACGAGCAGTACTTC
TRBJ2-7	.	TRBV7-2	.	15	CASSSGTAYSYEQYF	TGTGCCAGCAGCTCCGGGACGGCCTACTCCTACGAGCAGTACTTC
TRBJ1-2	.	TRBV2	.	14	CASSEGQTIYGYTF	TGTGCCAGCAGTGAAGGGCAGACTATTTATGGCTACACCTTC
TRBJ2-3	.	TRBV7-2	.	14	CASSPVGGKDTQYF	TGTGCCAGCAGTCCCGTGGGGGGTAAAGATACGCAGTATTTT
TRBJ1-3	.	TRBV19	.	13	CASSPVSGNTIYF	TGTGCCAGTAGCCCTGTCTCTGGAAACACCATATATTTT
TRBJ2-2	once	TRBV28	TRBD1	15	CASSRDRGLTGELFF	TGTGCCAGCAGCCGGGACAGGGGGCTAACCGGGGAGCTGTTTTTT
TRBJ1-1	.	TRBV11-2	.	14	CASSFTDSNTEAFF	TGTGCCAGCAGCTTTACGGACAGCAACACTGAAGCTTTCTTT
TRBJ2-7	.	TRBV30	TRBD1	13	CAWKNRGRLEQYF	TGTGCCTGGAAGAACAGGGGGCGGCTCGAGCAGTACTTC
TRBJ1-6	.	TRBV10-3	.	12	CAISDINSPLHF	TGTGCCATCAGTGATATCAATTCACCCCTCCACTTT
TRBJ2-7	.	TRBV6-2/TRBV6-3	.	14	CASSPRGLSYEQYF	TGTGCCAGCAGTCCCCGAGGATTAAGCTACGAGCAGTACTTC
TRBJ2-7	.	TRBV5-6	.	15	CASSPVGAGSYEQYF	TGTGCCAGCAGCCCTGTGGGGGCCGGATCCTACGAGCAGTACTTC
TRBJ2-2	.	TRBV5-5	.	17	CASSFRRGATNTGELFF	TGTGCCAGCAGCTTTCGGAGGGGCGCTACGAACACCGGGGAGCTGTTTTTT
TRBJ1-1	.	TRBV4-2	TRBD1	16	CASSHARQGMITEAFF	TGTGCCAGCAGCCACGCCCGACAGGGGATGATCACTGAAGCTTTCTTT
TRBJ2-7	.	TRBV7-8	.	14	CASSLVSGSYEQYF	TGTGCCAGCAGCTTAGTATCGGGGTCCTACGAGCAGTACTTC